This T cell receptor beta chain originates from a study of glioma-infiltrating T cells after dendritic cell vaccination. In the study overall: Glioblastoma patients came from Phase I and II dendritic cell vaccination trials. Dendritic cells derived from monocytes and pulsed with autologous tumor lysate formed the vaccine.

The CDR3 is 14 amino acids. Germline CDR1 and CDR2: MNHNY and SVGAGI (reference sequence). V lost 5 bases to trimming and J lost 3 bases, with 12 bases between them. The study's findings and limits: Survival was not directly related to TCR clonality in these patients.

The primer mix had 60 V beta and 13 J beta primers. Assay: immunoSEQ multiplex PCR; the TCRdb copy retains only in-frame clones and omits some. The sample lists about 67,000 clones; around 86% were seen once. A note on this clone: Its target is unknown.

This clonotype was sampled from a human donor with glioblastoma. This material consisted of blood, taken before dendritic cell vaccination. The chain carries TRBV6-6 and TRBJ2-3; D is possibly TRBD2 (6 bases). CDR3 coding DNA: TGTGCCAGCAGTACGGGGACTGAAACAGATACGCAGTATTTT. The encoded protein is CASSTGTETDTQYF.